This T cell receptor beta chain emerged from a study of blood T cell repertoires in COVID-19. Clones were read by immunoSEQ multiplex PCR, and TCRdb kept only the in-frame ones, dropping some. The table lists about 200,000 clones, roughly 90% of them singletons. The CDR3 has 14 amino acids. The germline V gene has CDR1 SGHRS and CDR2 YFSETQ. V was cut by 5 bases and J by 4 bases, with 15 bases left in between. This clone was detected once. The sequenced material came from peripheral blood. V gene TRBV5-1 combines with J gene TRBJ2-5; tentative D call: TRBD1 (5 bases). This receptor was obtained from a man between 35 and 55 years old with active or convalescent COVID-19. CDR3 nucleotides: TGCGCCAGCAGTTACAGGAACCGGGTAGAGACCCAGTACTTC. This translates into CASSYRNRVETQYF.